Listed below are T cell receptor beta chains from one sample, sequenced in a study of T cells in narcolepsy. The repertoire was sequenced with immunoSEQ multiplex PCR; TCRdb's copy has only in-frame clones and lacks some. The data contain about 15,000 clones, over 75% of them singletons. Sequencing was carried out using memory (CD45RA-) CD4+ T cells from blood. The receptors stem from a human donor in good health. The CDR3 runs from the conserved cysteine through the conserved F or W. Fields, in order: clone size, CDR3 length, D gene, J gene, V gene, CDR3 DNA, CDR3 protein. The D gene is left open where the match is weak. Some rows mark clone size as missing; the rest say once, few, many or name a class of expanded clone.

clone size: NA
CDR3 length: 14
D gene: NA
J gene: TRBJ1-1
V gene: TRBV7-2
CDR3 DNA: TGTGCCAGCAGCTTAGGCCCGCGGAACACTGAAGCTTTCTTT
CDR3 protein: CASSLGPRNTEAFF

clone size: NA
CDR3 length: 15
D gene: NA
J gene: TRBJ2-5
V gene: TRBV7-2
CDR3 DNA: TGTGCCAGCAGCTTAGAGGGTGGGGGTTGGGAGACCCAGTACTTC
CDR3 protein: CASSLEGGGWETQYF

clone size: NA
CDR3 length: 13
D gene: NA
J gene: TRBJ2-1
V gene: TRBV12-5
CDR3 DNA: TGTGCTAGTGGCCCACCAGGGGTGGATGAGCAGTTCTTC
CDR3 protein: CASGPPGVDEQFF

clone size: NA
CDR3 length: 14
D gene: NA
J gene: TRBJ1-3
V gene: TRBV7-9
CDR3 DNA: TGTGCCAGCAGGCCCCAGGGGAACGGAAACACCATATATTTT
CDR3 protein: CASRPQGNGNTIYF

clone size: NA
CDR3 length: 14
D gene: TRBD1
J gene: TRBJ2-7
V gene: TRBV5-8
CDR3 DNA: TGTGCCAGCAGTGGCCGGGACAGGGCTAACGAGCAGTACTTC
CDR3 protein: CASSGRDRANEQYF

clone size: NA
CDR3 length: 13
D gene: NA
J gene: TRBJ1-2
V gene: TRBV5-4
CDR3 DNA: TGTGCCAGCAGCTTGTATCCAAACTATGGCTACACCTTC
CDR3 protein: CASSLYPNYGYTF

clone size: NA
CDR3 length: 14
D gene: TRBD1
J gene: TRBJ1-6
V gene: TRBV5-8
CDR3 DNA: TGTGCCAGCAGCACAGGACAGGGGAGGTCACCCCTCCACTTT
CDR3 protein: CASSTGQGRSPLHF

clone size: NA
CDR3 length: 15
D gene: NA
J gene: TRBJ2-3
V gene: TRBV10-2
CDR3 DNA: TGCGCCAGCAGTGACCGGACAGCTAGCACAGATACGCAGTATTTT
CDR3 protein: CASSDRTASTDTQYF

clone size: NA
CDR3 length: 12
D gene: NA
J gene: TRBJ1-2
V gene: TRBV2
CDR3 DNA: TGTGCCAGCAGTAGTATGCCCCGGGGCTACACCTTC
CDR3 protein: CASSSMPRGYTF

clone size: NA
CDR3 length: 15
D gene: NA
J gene: TRBJ1-1
V gene: TRBV10-3
CDR3 DNA: TGTGCCATCAGTGAGATGGGGGCTGACGACACTGAAGCTTTCTTT
CDR3 protein: CAISEMGADDTEAFF

clone size: NA
CDR3 length: 11
D gene: NA
J gene: TRBJ2-5
V gene: TRBV6-6
CDR3 DNA: TGTGCCAGCAACCGTCAAGAGACCCAGTACTTC
CDR3 protein: CASNRQETQYF

clone size: NA
CDR3 length: 11
D gene: NA
J gene: TRBJ1-1
V gene: TRBV12-5
CDR3 DNA: TGTGCTAGTGGTTTAAACACTGAAGCTTTCTTT
CDR3 protein: CASGLNTEAFF

clone size: few
CDR3 length: 14
D gene: NA
J gene: TRBJ2-7
V gene: TRBV19
CDR3 DNA: TGTGCCAGTAGTATTACCCGGGGTAACTACGAGCAGTACTTC
CDR3 protein: CASSITRGNYEQYF

clone size: NA
CDR3 length: 15
D gene: TRBD1
J gene: TRBJ1-6
V gene: TRBV6-1
CDR3 DNA: TGTGCCAGCAGTGAACGACAGGGGGGTAGATCACCCCTCCACTTT
CDR3 protein: CASSERQGGRSPLHF

clone size: NA
CDR3 length: 15
D gene: NA
J gene: TRBJ2-5
V gene: TRBV6-1
CDR3 DNA: TGTGCCAGCAGGGAATACCCCACTCCGGGGGCGGCCCAGTACTTC
CDR3 protein: CASREYPTPGAAQYF

clone size: NA
CDR3 length: 16
D gene: TRBD2
J gene: TRBJ2-3
V gene: TRBV30
CDR3 DNA: TGTGCCTGGAGTCGCCTAGCGGGAGAATTGGCAGATACGCAGTATTTT
CDR3 protein: CAWSRLAGELADTQYF

clone size: NA
CDR3 length: 16
D gene: TRBD1
J gene: TRBJ1-1
V gene: TRBV19
CDR3 DNA: TGTGCCAGTAGTATAGGGGGCAGGGGGATGAACACTGAAGCTTTCTTT
CDR3 protein: CASSIGGRGMNTEAFF

clone size: NA
CDR3 length: 17
D gene: TRBD2
J gene: TRBJ2-3
V gene: TRBV7-6
CDR3 DNA: TGTGCCAGCAGCGGCCCCCCGGGCGGGGGGTTGTCAGATACGCAGTATTTT
CDR3 protein: CASSGPPGGGLSDTQYF

clone size: NA
CDR3 length: 12
D gene: NA
J gene: TRBJ2-7
V gene: TRBV7-2
CDR3 DNA: TGTGCCAGCAGCCAAAGGTTCTCCGAGCAGTACTTC
CDR3 protein: CASSQRFSEQYF

clone size: NA
CDR3 length: 10
D gene: NA
J gene: TRBJ1-2
V gene: TRBV30
CDR3 DNA: TGTGCCGGAGGAGATTGTGGCTACACCTTC
CDR3 protein: CAGGDCGYTF

clone size: NA
CDR3 length: 14
D gene: NA
J gene: TRBJ2-2
V gene: TRBV6-1
CDR3 DNA: TGTGCCAGCAGCCCGAGACAGAACACCGGGGAGCTGTTTTTT
CDR3 protein: CASSPRQNTGELFF

clone size: NA
CDR3 length: 15
D gene: TRBD1
J gene: TRBJ2-5
V gene: TRBV28
CDR3 DNA: TGTGCCAGCAGTGTCCGGGACAGACCCCAAGAGACCCAGTACTTC
CDR3 protein: CASSVRDRPQETQYF

clone size: NA
CDR3 length: 15
D gene: TRBD1
J gene: TRBJ2-7
V gene: TRBV11-2
CDR3 DNA: TGTGCCAGCAGCTCTTCAGACAGGGGAGACTACGAGCAGTACTTC
CDR3 protein: CASSSSDRGDYEQYF

clone size: NA
CDR3 length: 16
D gene: TRBD1
J gene: TRBJ1-5
V gene: TRBV19
CDR3 DNA: TGTGCCAGTAGTATAGATCGGGGAGGGGGCGGTCAGCCCCAGCATTTT
CDR3 protein: CASSIDRGGGGQPQHF

clone size: NA
CDR3 length: 12
D gene: NA
J gene: TRBJ1-2
V gene: TRBV2
CDR3 DNA: TGTGCCAGCAGTGAATCGCCTTATGGCTACACCTTC
CDR3 protein: CASSESPYGYTF

clone size: NA
CDR3 length: 15
D gene: TRBD2
J gene: TRBJ2-3
V gene: TRBV4-1
CDR3 DNA: TGCGCCAGCAGCCAAGTACTAGCGCCCACAGATACGCAGTATTTT
CDR3 protein: CASSQVLAPTDTQYF

clone size: NA
CDR3 length: 16
D gene: NA
J gene: TRBJ2-1
V gene: TRBV4-2
CDR3 DNA: TGTGCCAGCAGCCAAGCAAGGGGGGCGGTTTCTAAAGAGCAGTTCTTC
CDR3 protein: CASSQARGAVSKEQFF

clone size: NA
CDR3 length: 14
D gene: TRBD1
J gene: TRBJ1-6
V gene: TRBV10-3
CDR3 DNA: TGTGCCAGCAGACAGGGGTCGGATAATTCACCCCTCCACTTT
CDR3 protein: CASRQGSDNSPLHF

clone size: NA
CDR3 length: 13
D gene: NA
J gene: TRBJ2-7
V gene: TRBV5-1
CDR3 DNA: TGCGCCAGCAGCTTCCAAAGCTCCTACGAGCAGTACTTC
CDR3 protein: CASSFQSSYEQYF

clone size: NA
CDR3 length: 14
D gene: TRBD2
J gene: TRBJ2-5
V gene: TRBV5-1
CDR3 DNA: TGCGCCAGCAGCTTCGGGAGGGCCTTAGAGACCCAGTACTTC
CDR3 protein: CASSFGRALETQYF

clone size: NA
CDR3 length: 15
D gene: TRBD1
J gene: TRBJ2-7
V gene: TRBV4-2
CDR3 DNA: TGTGCCAGCAGCCATCTGACAGGGGGTACCTACGAGCAGTACTTC
CDR3 protein: CASSHLTGGTYEQYF

clone size: NA
CDR3 length: 13
D gene: NA
J gene: TRBJ1-2
V gene: TRBV6-5
CDR3 DNA: TGTGCCAGCAGTTACGGACAGAACTATGGCTACACCTTC
CDR3 protein: CASSYGQNYGYTF

clone size: NA
CDR3 length: 14
D gene: NA
J gene: TRBJ1-5
V gene: TRBV18
CDR3 DNA: TGTGCCAGCTCACCCGACAGGTCAACCCAGCCCCAGCATTTT
CDR3 protein: CASSPDRSTQPQHF

clone size: NA
CDR3 length: 15
D gene: NA
J gene: TRBJ1-3
V gene: TRBV29-1
CDR3 DNA: TGCAGCGTTAGGACCGCTTCCCTCTCTGGAAACACCATATATTTT
CDR3 protein: CSVRTASLSGNTIYF

clone size: NA
CDR3 length: 13
D gene: NA
J gene: TRBJ2-5
V gene: TRBV27
CDR3 DNA: TGTGCCACCCAGGACTTGGGCCAAGAGACCCAGTACTTC
CDR3 protein: CATQDLGQETQYF

clone size: NA
CDR3 length: 12
D gene: NA
J gene: TRBJ1-2
V gene: TRBV6-5
CDR3 DNA: TGTGCCAGCAGACAGGGACCCCATGGCTACACCTTC
CDR3 protein: CASRQGPHGYTF

clone size: once
CDR3 length: 18
D gene: TRBD1
J gene: TRBJ1-6
V gene: TRBV18
CDR3 DNA: TGTGCCAGCTCACCAACCGGGACAGGGATTGCAACGGGTTCACCCCTCCACTTT
CDR3 protein: CASSPTGTGIATGSPLHF

clone size: NA
CDR3 length: 17
D gene: TRBD1
J gene: TRBJ1-6
V gene: TRBV19
CDR3 DNA: TGTGCCAGTAGACCGGGACAGGGGACAATCGGGAATTCACCCCTCCACTTT
CDR3 protein: CASRPGQGTIGNSPLHF

clone size: NA
CDR3 length: 16
D gene: NA
J gene: TRBJ1-1
V gene: TRBV9
CDR3 DNA: TGTGCCAGCAGCGTACGGCCCGAGGGGAAGGGCACTGAAGCTTTCTTT
CDR3 protein: CASSVRPEGKGTEAFF

clone size: few
CDR3 length: 14
D gene: TRBD2
J gene: TRBJ2-5
V gene: TRBV6-6
CDR3 DNA: TGTGCCAGCAGCACCGGGACTAGCGCAGAGACCCAGTACTTC
CDR3 protein: CASSTGTSAETQYF

clone size: NA
CDR3 length: 14
D gene: NA
J gene: TRBJ2-1
V gene: TRBV18
CDR3 DNA: TGTGCCAGCTCACCACCTGACTGGACCAATGAGCAGTTCTTC
CDR3 protein: CASSPPDWTNEQFF

clone size: once
CDR3 length: 15
D gene: TRBD2
J gene: TRBJ2-1
V gene: TRBV6-5
CDR3 DNA: TGTGCCAGCAGTTACTCGCTAGCGGGCTACAATGAGCAGTTCTTC
CDR3 protein: CASSYSLAGYNEQFF

clone size: NA
CDR3 length: 16
D gene: TRBD1
J gene: TRBJ2-6
V gene: TRBV2
CDR3 DNA: TGTGCCACCTCGAGGAACAGGGGCTCTGGGGCCAACGTCCTGACTTTC
CDR3 protein: CATSRNRGSGANVLTF

clone size: NA
CDR3 length: 15
D gene: NA
J gene: TRBJ1-2
V gene: TRBV25-1
CDR3 DNA: TGTGCCAGCAGTGAATATTCGACCGCCATTTGGGGCTACACCTTC
CDR3 protein: CASSEYSTAIWGYTF

clone size: NA
CDR3 length: 16
D gene: TRBD2
J gene: TRBJ2-1
V gene: TRBV7-2
CDR3 DNA: TGTGCCAGCAGCCCCCGGAGGCGCGGGAGTTTGAATGAGCAGTTCTTC
CDR3 protein: CASSPRRRGSLNEQFF

clone size: NA
CDR3 length: 12
D gene: NA
J gene: TRBJ2-5
V gene: TRBV30
CDR3 DNA: TGTGCCTGGAACACAGGGAGCGAGACCCAGTACTTC
CDR3 protein: CAWNTGSETQYF

clone size: once
CDR3 length: 18
D gene: NA
J gene: TRBJ1-1
V gene: TRBV5-5
CDR3 DNA: TGTGCCAGCAGCTTGTCTCGGCTCTCGTATCAAGTGAACACTGAAGCTTTCTTT
CDR3 protein: CASSLSRLSYQVNTEAFF

clone size: NA
CDR3 length: 15
D gene: NA
J gene: TRBJ1-5
V gene: TRBV19
CDR3 DNA: TGTGCCAGTAGTATGTCCAGGGTAAATGTTCAGCCCCAGCATTTT
CDR3 protein: CASSMSRVNVQPQHF

clone size: once
CDR3 length: 11
D gene: NA
J gene: TRBJ1-1
V gene: TRBV20-1
CDR3 DNA: TGCAGTGCTAGGGAGAACACTGAAGCTTTCTTT
CDR3 protein: CSARENTEAFF

clone size: NA
CDR3 length: 22
D gene: TRBD1
J gene: TRBJ2-3
V gene: TRBV14
CDR3 DNA: TGTGCCAGCAAGTTAGCACCACTCGGGGGGACAGGGGGCCTTGCTAGCACAGATACGCAGTATTTT
CDR3 protein: CASKLAPLGGTGGLASTDTQYF

clone size: NA
CDR3 length: 12
D gene: NA
J gene: TRBJ1-2
V gene: TRBV29-1
CDR3 DNA: TGCAGCGCCGGCCCAGGGGTTGATGGCTACACCTTC
CDR3 protein: CSAGPGVDGYTF